Included here is one TCR beta chain sequence, with context. Its matching antigen is unknown. The data are from a study of blood T cells in healthy people across ages. At the level of the study: Capture by template switching was about one barcoded beta molecule per two T cells. Study-wide points: Older individuals had lower TCR beta diversity per million T cells (the decline was roughly linear).

It was with a sample-barcoded 5' primer and a J-beta primer mix that a second PCR of about 6 to 12 cycles was run. Via MiXCR, TCRdb re-called the 5' RACE reads, giving one row per CDR3 protein. Among fewer than 2,000,000 distinct CDR3 sequences listed, roughly 32% were seen once. The CDR3 is 16 residues long. J lost 4 bases, V lost 3 bases, and 10 bases had no gene match. Every donor provided 9.5 to 10 milliliters of peripheral blood. The sample consisted of blood. The clonotype comes from a young woman in good health. This chain joins TRBV12-3 or TRBV12-4 and TRBJ1-1, with 8 bases lining up with TRBD1. The CDR3 protein is CASSFRTGSGGTEAFF. The DNA for the CDR3 is TGTGCCAGCAGTTTTCGGACAGGGAGTGGAGGCACTGAAGCTTTCTTT.